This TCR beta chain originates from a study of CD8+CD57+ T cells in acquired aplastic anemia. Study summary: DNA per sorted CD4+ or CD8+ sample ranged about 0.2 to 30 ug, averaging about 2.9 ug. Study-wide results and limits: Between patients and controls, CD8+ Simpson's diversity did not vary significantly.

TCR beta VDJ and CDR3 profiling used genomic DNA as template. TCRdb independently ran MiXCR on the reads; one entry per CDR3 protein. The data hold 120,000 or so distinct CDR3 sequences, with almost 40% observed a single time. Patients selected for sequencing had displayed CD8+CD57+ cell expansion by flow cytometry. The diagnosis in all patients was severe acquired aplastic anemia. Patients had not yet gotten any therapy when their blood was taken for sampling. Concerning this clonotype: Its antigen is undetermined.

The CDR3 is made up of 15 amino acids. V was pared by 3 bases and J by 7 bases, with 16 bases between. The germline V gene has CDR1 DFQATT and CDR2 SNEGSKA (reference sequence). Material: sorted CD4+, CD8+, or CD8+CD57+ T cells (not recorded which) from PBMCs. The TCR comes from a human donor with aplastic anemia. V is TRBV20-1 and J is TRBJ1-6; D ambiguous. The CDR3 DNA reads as TGCAGTGCTAGGGCACTCGGGGTTAGGAATTCACCCCTCCACTTT. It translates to CSARALGVRNSPLHF.